This T cell receptor beta chain was retrieved from a study of T cells in Graves' hyperthyroidism and ophthalmopathy. Study context: Before treatment of any kind, peripheral blood was taken at initial diagnosis.

CDR1 is SGDLS and CDR2 is YYNGEE in the germline V gene. V was pared by 0 bases and J by 6 bases, with 6 bases of the junction left unmatched. This CDR3 is built from 15 residues. Template material for amplifying TCR beta CDR3 regions consisted of RNA transcripts. HTBI primers were used for first-round RT-PCR of the TCR CDR3. TCRdb passed the multiplex PCR reads through MiXCR, listing each CDR3 protein once. The table lists 380,000 or so distinct CDR3 sequences, about 13% of them singletons. Recently diagnosed hyperthyroidism of less than 2 months' duration affected patients aged 18 to 65. Diagnoses used clinical symptoms, serum thyroxine and TRAb, thyroid ultrasound and orbital computed tomography. PBMCs were collected from a roughly 10 ml volume of fresh peripheral blood.

The receptor's source is a man aged 25 to 40 with Graves' hyperthyroidism that later progressed to Graves' ophthalmopathy. This chain links TRBV9 with TRBJ1-2, with 9 bases aligning to TRBD1. Sequenced sample: blood. CDR3 sequence reads: CASSVGPTGGDGYTF. As DNA, the CDR3 is TGTGCCAGCAGCGTAGGCCCTACAGGGGGCGATGGCTACACCTTC.